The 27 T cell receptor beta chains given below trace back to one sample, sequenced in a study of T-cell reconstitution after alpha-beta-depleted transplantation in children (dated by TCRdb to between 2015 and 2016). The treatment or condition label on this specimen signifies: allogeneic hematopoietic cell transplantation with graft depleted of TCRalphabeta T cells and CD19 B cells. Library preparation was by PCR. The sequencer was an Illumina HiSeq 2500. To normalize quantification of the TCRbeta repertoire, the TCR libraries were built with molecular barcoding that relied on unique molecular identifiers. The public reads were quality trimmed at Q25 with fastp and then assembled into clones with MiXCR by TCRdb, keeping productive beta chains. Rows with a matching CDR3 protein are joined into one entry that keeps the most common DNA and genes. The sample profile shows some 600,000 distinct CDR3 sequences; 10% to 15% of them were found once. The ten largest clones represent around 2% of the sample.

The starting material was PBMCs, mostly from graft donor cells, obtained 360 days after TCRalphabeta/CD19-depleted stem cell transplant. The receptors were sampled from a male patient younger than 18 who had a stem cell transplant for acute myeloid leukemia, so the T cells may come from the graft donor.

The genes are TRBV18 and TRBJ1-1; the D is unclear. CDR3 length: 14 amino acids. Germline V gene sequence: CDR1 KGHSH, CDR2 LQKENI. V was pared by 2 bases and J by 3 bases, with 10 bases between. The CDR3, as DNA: TGTGCCAGCTCACCAATGGACTCCTACACTGAAGCTTTCTTT. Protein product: CASSPMDSYTEAFF.

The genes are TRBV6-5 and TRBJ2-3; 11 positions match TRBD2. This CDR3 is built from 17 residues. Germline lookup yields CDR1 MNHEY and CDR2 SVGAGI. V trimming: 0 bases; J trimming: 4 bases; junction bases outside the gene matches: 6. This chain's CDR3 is CASSYSVLAGAPDTQYF. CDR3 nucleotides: TGTGCCAGCAGTTACTCCGTACTAGCGGGAGCCCCAGATACGCAGTATTTT.

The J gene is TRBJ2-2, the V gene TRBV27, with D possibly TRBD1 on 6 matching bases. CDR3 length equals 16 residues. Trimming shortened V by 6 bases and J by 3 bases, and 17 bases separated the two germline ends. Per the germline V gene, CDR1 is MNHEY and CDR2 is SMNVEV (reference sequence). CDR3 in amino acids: CASSPLLTGYTGELFF. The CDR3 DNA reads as TGTGCCAGCAGCCCCCTGTTGACAGGTTACACCGGGGAGCTGTTTTTT.

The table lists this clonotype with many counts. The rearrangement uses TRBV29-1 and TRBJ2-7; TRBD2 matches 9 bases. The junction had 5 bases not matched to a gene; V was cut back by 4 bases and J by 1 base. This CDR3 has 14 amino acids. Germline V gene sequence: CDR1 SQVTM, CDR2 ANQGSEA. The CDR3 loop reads CSVVKREASYEQYF. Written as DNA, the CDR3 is TGCAGCGTTGTAAAGCGGGAGGCATCCTACGAGCAGTACTTC.

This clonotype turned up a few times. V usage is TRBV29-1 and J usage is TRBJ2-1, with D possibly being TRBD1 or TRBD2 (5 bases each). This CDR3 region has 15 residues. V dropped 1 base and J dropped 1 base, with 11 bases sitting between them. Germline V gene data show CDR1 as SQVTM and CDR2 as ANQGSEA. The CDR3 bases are TGCAGCGTTGAAGGTAGCGAGGGGTCCTACAATGAGCAGTTCTTC. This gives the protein CSVEGSEGSYNEQFF.

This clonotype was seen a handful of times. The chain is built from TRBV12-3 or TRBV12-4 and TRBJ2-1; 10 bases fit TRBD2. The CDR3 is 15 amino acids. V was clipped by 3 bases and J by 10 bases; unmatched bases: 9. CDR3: CASSFRLAGRREQFF. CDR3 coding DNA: TGTGCCAGCAGTTTCCGACTAGCGGGTAGGCGAGAGCAGTTCTTC.

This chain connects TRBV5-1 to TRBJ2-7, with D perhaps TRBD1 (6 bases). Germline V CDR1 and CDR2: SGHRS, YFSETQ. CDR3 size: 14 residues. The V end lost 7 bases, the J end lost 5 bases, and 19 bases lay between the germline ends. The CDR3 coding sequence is TGCGCCAGCGAAAGGGGGTTCGGCTACGACGAGCAGTACTTC. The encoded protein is CASERGFGYDEQYF.

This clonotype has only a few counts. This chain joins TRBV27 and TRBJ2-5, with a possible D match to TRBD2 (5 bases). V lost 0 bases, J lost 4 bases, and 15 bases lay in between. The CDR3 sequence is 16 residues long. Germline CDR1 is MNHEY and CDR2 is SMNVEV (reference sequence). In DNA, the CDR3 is TGTGCCAGCAGTTTATCAGCTAGCTTTGGTAGAGAGACCCAGTACTTC. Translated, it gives CASSLSASFGRETQYF.

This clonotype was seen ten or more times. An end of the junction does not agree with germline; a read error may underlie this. The CDR3 DNA follows: TGTGCCAGCAGCCACAGGGACTCCTACGAGCAGTACTTC. Amino acid sequence: CASSHRDSYEQYF. The chain combines TRBV4-3 with TRBJ2-7; D may be TRBD1 (6 bases). Germline V lookup: CDR1 LGHNA, CDR2 YSLEER. The CDR3 covers 13 residues.

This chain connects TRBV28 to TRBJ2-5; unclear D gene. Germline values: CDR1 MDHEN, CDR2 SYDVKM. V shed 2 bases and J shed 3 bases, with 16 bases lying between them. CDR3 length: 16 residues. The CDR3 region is CASSLLRPRPEETQYF. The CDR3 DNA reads TGTGCCAGCAGTTTACTCCGCCCACGTCCGGAAGAGACCCAGTACTTC.

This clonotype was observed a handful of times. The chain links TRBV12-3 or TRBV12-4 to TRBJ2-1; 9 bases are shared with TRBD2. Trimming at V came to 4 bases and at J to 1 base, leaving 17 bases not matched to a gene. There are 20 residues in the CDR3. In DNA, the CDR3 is TGTGCCAGCAGTTGGTCCTGGACTAGCGACAAGAGAGGGTCCTACAATGAGCAGTTCTTC. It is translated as CASSWSWTSDKRGSYNEQFF.

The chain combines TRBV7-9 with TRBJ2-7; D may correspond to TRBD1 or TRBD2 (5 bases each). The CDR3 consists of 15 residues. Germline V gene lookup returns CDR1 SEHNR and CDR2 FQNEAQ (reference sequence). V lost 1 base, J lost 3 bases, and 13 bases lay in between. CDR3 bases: TGTGCCAGCAGCTTAGTCGGGGACCGAGACTACGAGCAGTACTTC. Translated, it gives CASSLVGDRDYEQYF.

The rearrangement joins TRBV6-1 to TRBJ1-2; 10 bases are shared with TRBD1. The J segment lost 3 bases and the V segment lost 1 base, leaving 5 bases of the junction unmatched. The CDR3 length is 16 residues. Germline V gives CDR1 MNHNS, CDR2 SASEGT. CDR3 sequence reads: CASSEGGTGDHYGYTF. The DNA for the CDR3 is TGTGCCAGCAGTGAAGGGGGGACAGGGGACCACTATGGCTACACCTTC.

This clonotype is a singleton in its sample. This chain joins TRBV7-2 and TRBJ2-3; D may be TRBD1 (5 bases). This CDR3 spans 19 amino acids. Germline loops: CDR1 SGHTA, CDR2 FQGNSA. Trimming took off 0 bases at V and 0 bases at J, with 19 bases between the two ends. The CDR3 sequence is CASSLALVGHHASTDTQYF. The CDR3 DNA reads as TGTGCCAGCAGCTTAGCGCTGGTCGGACACCACGCTAGCACAGATACGCAGTATTTT.

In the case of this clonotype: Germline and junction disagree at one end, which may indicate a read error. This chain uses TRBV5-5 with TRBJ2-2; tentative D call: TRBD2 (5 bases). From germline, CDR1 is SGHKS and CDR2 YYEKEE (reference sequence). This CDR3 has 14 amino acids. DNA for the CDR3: TGTGCCAGCAGCTTATTCGGGAACACCAGGGAGCTGTTTTTT. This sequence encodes CASSLFGNTRELFF.

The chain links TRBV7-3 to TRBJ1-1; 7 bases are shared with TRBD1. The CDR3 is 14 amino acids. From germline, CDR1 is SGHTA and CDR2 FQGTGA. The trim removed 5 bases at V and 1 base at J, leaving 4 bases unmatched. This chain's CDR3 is CASSPTGPNTEAFF. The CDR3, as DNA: TGTGCCAGCAGCCCGACAGGGCCGAACACTGAAGCTTTCTTT.

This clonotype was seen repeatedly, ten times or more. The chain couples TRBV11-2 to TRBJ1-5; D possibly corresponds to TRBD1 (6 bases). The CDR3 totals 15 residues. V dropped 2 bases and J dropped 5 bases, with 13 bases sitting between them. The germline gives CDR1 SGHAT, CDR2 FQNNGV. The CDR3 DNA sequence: TGTGCCAGCAGCTTATATCGCAGGGGTGATCAGCCCCAGCATTTT. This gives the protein CASSLYRRGDQPQHF.

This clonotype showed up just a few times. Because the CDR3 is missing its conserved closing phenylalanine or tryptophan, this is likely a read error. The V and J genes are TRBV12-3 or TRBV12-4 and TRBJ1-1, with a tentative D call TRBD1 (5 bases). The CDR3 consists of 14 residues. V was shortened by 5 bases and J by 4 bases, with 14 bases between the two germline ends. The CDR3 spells CASSRHWGGTEAFC. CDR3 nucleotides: TGTGCCAGCAGTCGCCATTGGGGCGGCACTGAAGCTTTCTGT.

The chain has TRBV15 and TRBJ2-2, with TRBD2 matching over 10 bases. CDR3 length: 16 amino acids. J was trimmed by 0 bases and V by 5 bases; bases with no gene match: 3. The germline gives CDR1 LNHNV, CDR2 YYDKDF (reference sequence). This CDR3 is CATSQAGGPNTGELFF. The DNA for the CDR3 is TGTGCCACCAGCCAAGCGGGAGGGCCGAACACCGGGGAGCTGTTTTTT.

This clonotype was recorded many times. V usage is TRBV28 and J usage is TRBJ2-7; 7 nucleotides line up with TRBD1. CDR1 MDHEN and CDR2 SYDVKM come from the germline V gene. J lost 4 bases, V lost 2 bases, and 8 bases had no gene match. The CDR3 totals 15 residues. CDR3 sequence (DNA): TGTGCCAGCAGTTTACCCGACAGGGATGAGTACGAGCAGTACTTC. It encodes CASSLPDRDEYEQYF.

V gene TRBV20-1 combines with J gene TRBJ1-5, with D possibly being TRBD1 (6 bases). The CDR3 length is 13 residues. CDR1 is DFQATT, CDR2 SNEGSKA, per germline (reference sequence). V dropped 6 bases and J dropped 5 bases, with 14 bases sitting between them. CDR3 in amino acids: CSAQGSGDQPQHF. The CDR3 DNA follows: TGCAGTGCCCAGGGGTCCGGGGATCAGCCCCAGCATTTT.

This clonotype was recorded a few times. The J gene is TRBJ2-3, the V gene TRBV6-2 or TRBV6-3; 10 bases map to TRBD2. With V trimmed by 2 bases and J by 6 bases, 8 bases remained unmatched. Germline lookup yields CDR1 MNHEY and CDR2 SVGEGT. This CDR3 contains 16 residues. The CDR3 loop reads CASSYPRTSGGDTQYF. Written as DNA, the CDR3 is TGTGCCAGCAGTTACCCCAGGACTAGCGGAGGGGATACGCAGTATTTT.

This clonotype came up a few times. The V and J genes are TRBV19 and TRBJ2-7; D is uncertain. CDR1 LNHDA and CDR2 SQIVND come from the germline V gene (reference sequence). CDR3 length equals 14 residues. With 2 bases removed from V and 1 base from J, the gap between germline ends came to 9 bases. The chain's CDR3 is CASSISIRSYEQYF. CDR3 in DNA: TGTGCCAGTAGTATATCTATTCGGTCCTACGAGCAGTACTTC.

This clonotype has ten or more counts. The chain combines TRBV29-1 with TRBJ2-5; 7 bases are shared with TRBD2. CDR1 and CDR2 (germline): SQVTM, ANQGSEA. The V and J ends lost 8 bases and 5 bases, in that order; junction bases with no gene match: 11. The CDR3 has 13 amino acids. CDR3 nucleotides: TGCAGCACCACTAGCGATGGATCGGAGACCCAGTACTTC. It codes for CSTTSDGSETQYF.

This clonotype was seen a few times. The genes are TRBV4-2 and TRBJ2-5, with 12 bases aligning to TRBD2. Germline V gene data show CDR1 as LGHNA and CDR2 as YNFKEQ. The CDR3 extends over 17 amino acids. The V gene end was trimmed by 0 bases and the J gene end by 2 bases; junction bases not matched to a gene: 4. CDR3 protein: CASSQDLAGGGQETQYF. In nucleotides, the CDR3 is TGTGCCAGCAGCCAAGATCTAGCGGGAGGGGGACAAGAGACCCAGTACTTC.

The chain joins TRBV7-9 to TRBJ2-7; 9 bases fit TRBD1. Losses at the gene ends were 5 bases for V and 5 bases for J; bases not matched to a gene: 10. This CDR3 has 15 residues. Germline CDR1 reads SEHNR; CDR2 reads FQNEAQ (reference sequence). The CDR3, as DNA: TGTGCCAGCAGCGTTTCGGGACAGGGAGTCCACGAGCAGTACTTC. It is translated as CASSVSGQGVHEQYF.

CDR3 nucleotides: TGTGCCACCAGTGCCCCACAGGGGCTTGCAGATACGCAGTATTTT. It codes for CATSAPQGLADTQYF. The V call is TRBV24-1, the J call TRBJ2-3; 7 bases are shared with TRBD1. The CDR3 is 15 amino acids. Unmatched junction bases numbered 8, after V lost 5 bases and J lost 4 bases. CDR1 is KGHDR, CDR2 SFDVKD, per germline.